In this sample, the clone carrying this TCR beta chain turned up a few times. This sample was included in a study of human T cells and chemical hapten exposure. Time point noted: patch test 3, about 24 weeks after DPC sensitization. Treatment in this sample: therapeutic diphenylcyclopropenone sensitization with weekly scalp DPC. Participating donors were patients with alopecia, aged 18 to 70 years, considered appropriate candidates for DPC. TCRdb redid the calling of the RACE reads with MiXCR, one entry per CDR3 protein. The data contain roughly 100,000 distinct CDR3 sequences, 30% to 35% of them singletons. The sample was whole blood, taken in connection with sensitization to the hapten diphenylcyclopropenone (DPC). The TCR originated in a man in his forties with alopecia areata. Some clones in this sample may be carry-over from other donors' samples.

The CDR3 spells CSVEPTYNEQFF. DNA for the CDR3: TGCAGCGTAGAGCCGACCTACAATGAGCAGTTCTTC. The gene calls are TRBV29-1 and TRBJ2-1; D is uncertain. Germline loops: CDR1 SQVTM, CDR2 ANQGSEA. Between the trimmed V and J ends, which lost 6 bases and 2 bases, there was a span of 8 bases. CDR3 size: 12 residues.